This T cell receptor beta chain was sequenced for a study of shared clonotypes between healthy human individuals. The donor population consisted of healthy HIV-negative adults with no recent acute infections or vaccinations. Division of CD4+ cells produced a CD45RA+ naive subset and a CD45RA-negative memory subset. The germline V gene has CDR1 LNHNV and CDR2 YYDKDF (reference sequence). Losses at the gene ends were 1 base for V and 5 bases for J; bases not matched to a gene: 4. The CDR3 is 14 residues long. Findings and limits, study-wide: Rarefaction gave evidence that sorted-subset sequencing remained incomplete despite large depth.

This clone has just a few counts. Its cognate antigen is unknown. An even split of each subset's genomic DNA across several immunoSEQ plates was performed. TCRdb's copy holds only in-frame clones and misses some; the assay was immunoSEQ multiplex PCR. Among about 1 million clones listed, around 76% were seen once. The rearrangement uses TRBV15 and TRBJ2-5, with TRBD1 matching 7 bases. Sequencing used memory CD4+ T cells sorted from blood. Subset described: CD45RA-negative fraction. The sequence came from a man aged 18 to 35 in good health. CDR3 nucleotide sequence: TGTGCCACCAGCAGAGCCCACAGGGGCGAGACCCAGTACTTC. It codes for CATSRAHRGETQYF.